The clone carrying this T cell receptor (beta chain) was counted only a few times. These data originate in a study of CD8+CD57+ T cells in acquired aplastic anemia. All sequencing subjects had displayed CD8+CD57+ cell expansion on flow cytometry. Patients had received no therapy at the time of blood sampling. The germline V gene has CDR1 MGHDK and CDR2 SYGVNS. V gave up 6 bases and J gave up 7 bases; unmatched junction bases: 13. The CDR3 contains 17 residues. CDR3 and TCR beta VDJ profiling relied on genomic DNA as the template. TCRdb ran MiXCR on the reads and lists one entry per CDR3 protein. This sample carries 200,000 to 250,000 distinct CDR3 sequences, 65% of them seen once, and the ten largest clones take around 58%.

The genes are TRBV25-1 and TRBJ1-4; 11 bases are shared with TRBD1. This clonotype originated in a human donor with aplastic anemia. Material: sorted CD4+, CD8+, or CD8+CD57+ T cells (not recorded which) from PBMCs. The CDR3, as DNA: TGTGCCAGCAGCCAACTCGGACAGGGGGCGCGCGGTGAAAAACTGTTTTTT. This codes for CASSQLGQGARGEKLFF.